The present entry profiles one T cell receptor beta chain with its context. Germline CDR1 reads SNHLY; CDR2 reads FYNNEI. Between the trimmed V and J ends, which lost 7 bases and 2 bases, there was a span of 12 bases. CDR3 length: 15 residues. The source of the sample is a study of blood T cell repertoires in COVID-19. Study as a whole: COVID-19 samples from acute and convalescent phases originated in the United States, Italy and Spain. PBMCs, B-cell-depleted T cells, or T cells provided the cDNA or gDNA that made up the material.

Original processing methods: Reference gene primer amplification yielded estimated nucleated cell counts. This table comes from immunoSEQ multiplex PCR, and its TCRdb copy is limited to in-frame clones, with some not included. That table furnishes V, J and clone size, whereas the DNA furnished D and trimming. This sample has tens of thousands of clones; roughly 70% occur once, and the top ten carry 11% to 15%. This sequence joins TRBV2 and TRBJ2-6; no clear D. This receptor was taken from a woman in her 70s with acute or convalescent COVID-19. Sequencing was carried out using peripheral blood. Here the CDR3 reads CASIAELAGANVLTF. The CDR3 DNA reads TGTGCCAGCATCGCGGAGCTTGCTGGGGCCAACGTCCTGACTTTC.